This TCR beta chain appears in the sequencing data of a study of T cell responses to AZD1222 COVID-19 vaccine. Whole-study results and caveats: Donors, mostly white British, included more females; clonal diversity was possibly underestimated. With dominance at 160-218 and 743-854, vaccine-associated CD4 TCRs spanned spike. Baseline seropositivity characterized only a handful of AZD1222 recipients.

In regard to this clone: Its antigen remains unidentified.

Second-dose timings of about 4 or about 12 weeks were pooled. Sequencing was performed with immunoSEQ multiplex PCR; in TCRdb, only in-frame clones are kept and a portion is missing. The table has roughly 18,000 clones, 60% to 85% seen once. CDR1 is SEHNR and CDR2 is FQNEAQ in the germline V gene (reference sequence). Trimming removed 5 bases from V and 2 bases from J, with 12 bases in between. The length of the CDR3 is 15 residues. The sequence was obtained from an adult who received the AZD1222 COVID-19 vaccine. The chain has TRBV7-9 and TRBJ2-2; D may correspond to TRBD1 or TRBD2 (5 bases each). Source: peripheral blood, taken 28 days after the second AZD1222 dose. The CDR3 DNA reads TGTGCCAGCAGCCCAACGGGGCCTAACACCGGGGAGCTGTTTTTT. Its protein product is CASSPTGPNTGELFF.